These 17 T cell receptor beta chains originate from one sample sequenced in a study of response to subunit inactivated influenza vaccine. TCRdb called the RT-PCR reads again in MiXCR, with one record for every CDR3 protein. This sample has roughly 700,000 distinct CDR3 sequences, with about 15% found just once. This specimen was PBMCs from blood, taken 14 to 15 days before vaccination. The receptors stem from a man aged 45-65 years who received an inactivated influenza vaccine.

The chain has TRBV12-3 or TRBV12-4 and TRBJ1-4; D is perhaps TRBD1 (5 bases). The CDR3 loop spans 14 amino acids. The V end lost 2 bases, the J end lost 8 bases, and 12 bases lay between the germline ends. CDR3 region: CASSLSRELEKLFF. The DNA for the CDR3 is TGTGCCAGCAGTTTAAGCAGGGAACTCGAAAAACTGTTTTTT.

V and J are TRBV7-9 and TRBJ2-2; D perhaps matches TRBD1 (6 bases). Germline values: CDR1 SEHNR, CDR2 FQNEAQ (reference sequence). The CDR3 has 15 amino acids. V lost 5 bases to trimming and J lost 5 bases, with 15 bases between them. CDR3 protein: CASSIWNRATGELFF. The DNA for the CDR3 is TGTGCCAGCAGCATCTGGAACAGGGCGACCGGGGAGCTGTTTTTT.

In this sample, this clonotype turned up many times. The chain carries TRBV7-8 and TRBJ1-2; 7 bases fit TRBD1. Germline CDR1 reads SGHVS; CDR2 reads FQNEAQ. After removal of 4 bases from V and 4 bases from J, the junction contained 12 bases not matched to a gene. The CDR3 extends over 16 amino acids. CDR3 protein: CASSSIKRTGGYGYTF. The CDR3 nucleotides read TGTGCCAGCAGCTCAATTAAAAGGACAGGCGGCTATGGCTACACCTTC. The complete variable domain, with remaining parts taken from reference TRBV7-8 and TRBJ1-2, reads GAGVSQSPRYKVAKRGQDVALRCDPISGHVSLFWYQQALGQGPEFLTYFQNEAQLDKSGLPSDRFFAERPEGSVSTLKIQRTQQEDSAVYLCASSSIKRTGGYGYTFGSGTRLTVV.

The genes are TRBV11-2 and TRBJ2-7; 9 bases agree with TRBD1. J gave up 7 bases and V 1 base, and 2 bases lay outside the gene matches. The germline V gene has CDR1 SGHAT and CDR2 FQNNGV. The CDR3 has 13 residues. The CDR3 region is CASSLVGTGEQYF. Written as DNA, the CDR3 is TGTGCCAGCAGCTTAGTAGGGACAGGGGAGCAGTACTTC.

This clonotype showed up just a few times. The chain employs TRBV4-3 and TRBJ2-7, with D perhaps matching TRBD1 or TRBD2 (5 bases each). Deletions cut 3 bases from V and 4 bases from J, with 16 bases between. Germline V gene data show CDR1 as LGHNA and CDR2 as YSLEER. The CDR3 runs to 15 residues. CDR3 loop: CASSQYSGSFYEQYF. The CDR3 coding sequence is TGCGCCAGCAGCCAGTACTCAGGGAGCTTTTACGAGCAGTACTTC.

This clonotype was seen repeatedly, ten times or more. V gene TRBV27 combines with J gene TRBJ1-6; TRBD1 might be the D (5 bases). The CDR3 extends over 15 amino acids. CDR1 is MNHEY and CDR2 is SMNVEV in the germline V gene (reference sequence). V gave up 5 bases and J gave up 7 bases, with 15 bases separating them. CDR3 nucleotides: TGTGCCAGCAGTCCCTTCGGGGGATGGAATTCACCCCTCCACTTT. This codes for CASSPFGGWNSPLHF.

The gene calls are TRBV11-2 and TRBJ2-1; 11 bases agree with TRBD2. The ends lost 5 bases at V and 9 bases at J; junction bases unmatched: 9. The CDR3 is 15 amino acids. CDR1 SGHAT and CDR2 FQNNGV come from the germline V gene. This CDR3 is CASSPGLAVLPEQFF. In nucleotides, the CDR3 is TGTGCCAGCAGCCCGGGACTAGCGGTGCTGCCTGAGCAGTTCTTC.

The chain links TRBV12-3 or TRBV12-4 to TRBJ2-7; D may be TRBD1 (6 bases). The CDR3 extends over 13 amino acids. V was shortened by 6 bases and J by 4 bases, with 13 bases between the two germline ends. The CDR3: CASSIGQKYEQYF. For the CDR3, the DNA is TGTGCCAGCAGCATAGGACAGAAGTACGAGCAGTACTTC.

The chain combines TRBV14 with TRBJ2-1, with D perhaps TRBD1 (7 bases). Deletions cut 1 base from V and 6 bases from J, with 13 bases between. CDR1 is SGHDN, CDR2 FVKESK, per germline. This CDR3 contains 15 residues. The CDR3 is CASSQGWQGGNEQFF. The CDR3 DNA reads as TGTGCCAGCAGCCAAGGCTGGCAGGGGGGCAATGAGCAGTTCTTC.

This clonotype was observed many times. This chain joins TRBV5-1 and TRBJ1-5; the D gene is possibly TRBD1 (6 bases). This CDR3 comprises 15 residues. In germline, CDR1 is SGHRS, CDR2 YFSETQ. Trimming took off 0 bases at V and 2 bases at J, with 9 bases between the two ends. This CDR3 is CASSLEAGGNQPQHF. The CDR3 DNA reads as TGCGCCAGCAGCTTGGAGGCAGGGGGCAATCAGCCCCAGCATTTT.

The chain uses TRBV4-3 and TRBJ2-1; possibly TRBD2 for D (5 bases). CDR1 is LGHNA and CDR2 is YSLEER in the germline V gene. V was pared by 0 bases and J by 4 bases, with 13 bases between. This CDR3 region has 16 residues. The CDR3, as DNA: TGCGCCAGCAGCCAAGATATGCCTAGCCGGTACAATGAGCAGTTCTTC. Its protein is CASSQDMPSRYNEQFF.

This clonotype has just a few counts. The DNA for the CDR3 is TGTGCCATCAGTGACACCCCGACCGGGCAGTACTTC. This encodes CAISDTPTGQYF. This chain links TRBV10-3 with TRBJ2-7; D gene uncertain. Germline CDR1 ENHRY, CDR2 SYGVKD. The CDR3 extends over 12 amino acids. Trimming took 3 bases from V and 9 from J, leaving 12 bases between them.

The V gene is TRBV20-1, the J gene TRBJ2-5; TRBD2 matches at 7 bases. This CDR3 has 14 amino acids. The V and J ends lost 6 bases and 2 bases, in that order; junction bases with no gene match: 9. Germline-derived CDR1 and CDR2 are DFQATT and SNEGSKA (reference sequence). CDR3 residues: CSAANRGEQETQYF. Written as DNA, the CDR3 is TGCAGTGCCGCCAACCGGGGGGAACAAGAGACCCAGTACTTC.

This clonotype was observed a handful of times. The chain carries TRBV9 and TRBJ2-1; 8 nucleotides agree with TRBD1. This CDR3 spans 16 amino acids. The ends lost 3 bases at V and 7 bases at J; junction bases unmatched: 12. From germline, CDR1 is SGDLS and CDR2 YYNGEE. CDR3 sequence: CASSELDRGRKNEQFF. In DNA form, the CDR3 reads TGTGCCAGCAGCGAACTCGACAGGGGACGGAAGAATGAGCAGTTCTTC. Complete variable domain (other parts from reference TRBV9 and TRBJ2-1): DSGVTQTPKHLITATGQRVTLRCSPRSGDLSVYWYQQSLDQGLQFLIQYYNGEERAKGNILERFSAQQFPDLHSELNLSSLELGDSALYFCASSELDRGRKNEQFFGPGTRLTVL.

This clonotype was found once. The rearrangement uses TRBV24-1 and TRBJ2-1; 16 positions match TRBD2. Germline loops: CDR1 KGHDR, CDR2 SFDVKD. This CDR3 is 22 amino acids long. V lost 4 bases and J lost 3; bases outside the gene matches: 17. CDR3 region: CATSDLPSGGLAGGPGYNEQFF. CDR3 nucleotides: TGTGCCACCAGTGACCTCCCGTCTGGGGGACTAGCGGGAGGGCCGGGCTACAATGAGCAGTTCTTC.

This clonotype occurred a few times. The genes are TRBV20-1 and TRBJ2-1; TRBD1 or TRBD2 may be the D gene (5 bases each). Germline V lookup: CDR1 DFQATT, CDR2 SNEGSKA (reference sequence). The CDR3 spans 14 residues. The V end was cut by 0 bases, the J end by 6 bases, with 12 bases between. The CDR3 is CSARDLGTPNEQFF. CDR3 bases: TGCAGTGCTAGAGATCTTGGGACGCCCAATGAGCAGTTCTTC.

This clonotype was counted a few times. The genes are TRBV28 and TRBJ2-1; 15 nucleotides line up with TRBD2. After removal of 5 bases from V and 7 bases from J, the junction contained 12 bases not matched to a gene. The CDR3 spans 18 residues. Germline CDR1 and CDR2: MDHEN and SYDVKM. DNA of the CDR3: TGTGCCAGCAGTACACTTGGACTAGCGGGAGGGCCTTGGAATGAGCAGTTCTTC. This encodes CASSTLGLAGGPWNEQFF. The variable domain in full, completed from reference TRBV28 and TRBJ2-1, reads DVKVTQSSRYLVKRTGEKVFLECVQDMDHENMFWYRQDPGLGLRLIYFSYDVKMKEKGDIPEGYSVSREKKERFSLILESASTNQTSMYLCASSTLGLAGGPWNEQFFGPGTRLTVL.